These T cell receptor beta chains were read from a single sample in a study of T cells in Graves' hyperthyroidism and ophthalmopathy. Via MiXCR, TCRdb re-called the multiplex PCR reads, giving one row per CDR3 protein. The sample records about 590,000 distinct CDR3 sequences, 15% to 18% being singletons. Sample: blood. These receptors were obtained from a woman aged 25 to 39 with Graves' hyperthyroidism. Both conserved end residues are part of each CDR3. D genes are given only for firm matches. Size is omitted from some rows. Given values are once, few, many or a class for expanded clones.

v_gene	j_gene	d_gene	len	abundance	CDR3aa	CDR3nt
TRBV30	TRBJ1-2	-	12	many	CAWSMGEGGYTF	TGTGCCTGGAGTATGGGGGAGGGTGGCTACACCTTC
TRBV6-2/TRBV6-3	TRBJ1-2	-	13	many	CASSYPQNYGYTF	TGTGCCAGCAGTTATCCACAGAACTATGGCTACACCTTC
TRBV9	TRBJ2-7	-	12	few	CASSGLGSEQYF	TGTGCCAGCAGCGGCCTAGGGAGCGAGCAGTACTTC
TRBV12-3/TRBV12-4	TRBJ2-7	TRBD2	15	few	CASRAAGGKGYEQYF	TGTGCCAGCAGGGCTGCGGGAGGTAAAGGATACGAGCAGTACTTC
TRBV27	TRBJ2-1	TRBD2	19	-	CASSLAGTSGRASHNEQFF	TGTGCCAGCAGTTTAGCCGGGACTAGCGGGAGGGCCTCTCACAATGAGCAGTTCTTC
TRBV10-3	TRBJ1-3	-	13	many	CAISESGGNTIYF	TGTGCCATCAGTGAGTCGGGAGGAAACACCATATATTTT
TRBV14	TRBJ1-3	-	15	few	CASSQDWSAGNTIYF	TGTGCCAGCAGCCAAGATTGGTCAGCTGGAAACACCATATATTTT
TRBV28	TRBJ2-1	TRBD2	20	-	CASSSGGGRTSASNHNEQFF	TGTGCCAGCAGTTCGGGGGGGGGACGCACTAGCGCCAGTAATCACAATGAGCAGTTCTTC
TRBV18	TRBJ1-4	TRBD1	16	-	CASSLGQGGVDEKLFF	TGTGCCAGCTCCCTCGGACAGGGTGGCGTTGATGAAAAACTGTTTTTT
TRBV7-3	TRBJ2-7	-	14	many	CASSLFPGSYEQYF	TGTGCCAGCAGCTTATTTCCTGGCTCCTACGAGCAGTACTTC
TRBV20-1	TRBJ2-1	-	15	many	CSARETNAVYNEQFF	TGCAGTGCTAGAGAGACTAATGCCGTCTACAATGAGCAGTTCTTC
TRBV7-2	TRBJ2-7	-	15	many	CASSLGRGLLYEQYF	TGTGCCAGCAGCTTAGGGAGGGGCCTACTTTACGAGCAGTACTTC
TRBV18	TRBJ2-2	TRBD2	17	-	CASSPSGTSGDTGELFF	TGTGCCAGCTCACCCTCCGGGACTAGCGGGGACACCGGGGAGCTGTTTTTT
TRBV11-2	TRBJ1-3	-	13	many	CASSVVSGNTIYF	TGTGCCAGCAGCGTCGTATCGGGAAACACCATATATTTT
TRBV6-1	TRBJ2-1	TRBD2	17	few	CASRRTGTSGRGNEQFF	TGTGCCAGCAGGAGGACCGGGACTAGCGGGAGGGGCAATGAGCAGTTCTTC
TRBV5-1	TRBJ1-6	-	14	many	CASSLTRGDSPLHF	TGCGCCAGCAGCTTGACCAGGGGTGACTCACCCCTCCACTTT
TRBV19	TRBJ2-2	TRBD1	14	-	CASKGQGKTGELFF	TGTGCCAGTAAGGGACAGGGGAAAACCGGGGAGCTGTTTTTT
TRBV7-9	TRBJ1-2	-	15	-	CASGWLNRAMGGYTF	TGTGCCAGCGGGTGGTTGAACAGGGCGATGGGTGGCTACACCTTC
TRBV19	TRBJ2-1	TRBD2	15	few	CASSPTPSGRGEQFF	TGTGCCAGTAGCCCGACGCCTAGCGGGAGGGGTGAGCAGTTCTTC
TRBV11-2	TRBJ2-5	-	13	many	CASSSGNSETQYF	TGTGCCAGCAGCTCGGGAAATTCAGAGACCCAGTACTTC
TRBV7-6	TRBJ2-7	-	17	-	CASSRHSGKNWAYEQYF	TGTGCCAGCAGCCGCCATAGCGGAAAGAATTGGGCCTACGAGCAGTACTTC
TRBV20-1	TRBJ2-1	TRBD2	20	many	CSARIGMGSGSLVVYNEQFF	TGCAGTGCTAGAATCGGGATGGGTAGCGGGAGTCTGGTTGTGTACAATGAGCAGTTCTTC
TRBV6-1	TRBJ1-5	-	14	-	CASVWTSGDQPQHF	TGTGCCAGCGTATGGACTTCGGGGGATCAGCCCCAGCATTTT
TRBV7-9	TRBJ2-3	TRBD2	15	-	CASSFRTSGLDTQYF	TGTGCCAGCAGCTTTCGGACTAGCGGCCTAGATACGCAGTATTTT
TRBV19	TRBJ1-1	TRBD1	17	-	CASSISLGQGGNTEAFF	TGTGCCAGTAGTATATCCCTCGGACAGGGCGGGAACACTGAAGCTTTCTTT
TRBV3-1	TRBJ2-7	TRBD1	17	many	CASSQGTGAALRYEQYF	TGTGCCAGCAGCCAAGGGACAGGCGCCGCGCTCAGATACGAGCAGTACTTC
TRBV20-1	TRBJ2-1	TRBD2	14	-	CSARAVGGSFEQFF	TGCAGTGCTAGAGCGGTGGGAGGGAGTTTTGAGCAGTTCTTC